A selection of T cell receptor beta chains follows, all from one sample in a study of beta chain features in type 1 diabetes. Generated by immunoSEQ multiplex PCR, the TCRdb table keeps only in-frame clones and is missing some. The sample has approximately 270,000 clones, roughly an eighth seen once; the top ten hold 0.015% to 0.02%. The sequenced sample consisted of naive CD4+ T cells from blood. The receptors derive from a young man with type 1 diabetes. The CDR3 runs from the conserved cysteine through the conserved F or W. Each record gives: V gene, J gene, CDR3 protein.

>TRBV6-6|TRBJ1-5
CASSGQGLGQPQHF
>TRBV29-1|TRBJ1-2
CSVEDGGAYGYTF
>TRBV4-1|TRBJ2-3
CASSKVSLEGTDTQYF
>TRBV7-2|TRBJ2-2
CASSPRLAGGWELFF
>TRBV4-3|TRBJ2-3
CASSLGLDTDTQYF
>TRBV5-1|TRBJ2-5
CASSQRKQGGETQYF
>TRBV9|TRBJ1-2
CASSHKGDRAYGYTF
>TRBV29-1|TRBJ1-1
CSALDRVPTEAFF
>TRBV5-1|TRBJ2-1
CASSLEVAGSAEQFF
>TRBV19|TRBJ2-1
CASSIAGVGEQFF
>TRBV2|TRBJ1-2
CASSEGLTYGYTF
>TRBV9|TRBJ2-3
CASSVVVAGDTQYF
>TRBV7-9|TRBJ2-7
CASGGGGSNKAYEQYF
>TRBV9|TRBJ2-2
CASSGLASTGELFF
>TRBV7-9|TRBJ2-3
CASSSSGSTDTQYF
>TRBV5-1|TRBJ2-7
CASSSPGQEQYF
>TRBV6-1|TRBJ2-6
CASSRGSAGANVLTF
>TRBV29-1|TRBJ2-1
CSVAGTSGSFEQFF
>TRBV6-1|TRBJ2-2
CASMPGFNTGELFF
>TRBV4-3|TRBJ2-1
CASSQDWQGDNEQFF
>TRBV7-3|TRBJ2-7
CASSLTLASGAEQYF
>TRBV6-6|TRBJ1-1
CASLGLRRNTEAFF
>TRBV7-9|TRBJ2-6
CASGPGANVLTF
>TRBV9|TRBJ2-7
CASSVEGGREQYF
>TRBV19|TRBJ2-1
CASSTSTTYNEQFF
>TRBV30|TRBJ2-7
CACLAGGYHEQYF
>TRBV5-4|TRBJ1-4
CASSSKTDEKLFF
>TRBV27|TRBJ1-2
CASSSEGLYGYTF
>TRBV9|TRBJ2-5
CASSAQDRVGTQYF
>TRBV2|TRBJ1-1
CASSGEGLGTEAFF
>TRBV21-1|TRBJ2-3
CARDRVADTQYF
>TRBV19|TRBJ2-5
CASSISGSWETQYF
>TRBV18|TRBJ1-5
CASSEGQYSNQPQHF
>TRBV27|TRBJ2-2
CASRAGATNTGELFF
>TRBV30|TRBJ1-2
CAFDGTNYGYTF
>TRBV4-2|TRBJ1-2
CASSQSDSSYGYTF